Sequencing of this T cell receptor beta chain was carried out in a study of T cells after yellow fever vaccination. Study observations and caveats: A small share of clonotypes appeared in both CD4 and CD8 compartments.

This clonotype was counted many times. Its antigen is unknown. MiXCR, applied by TCRdb to the 5' RACE reads, yields one record per CDR3 protein. Here the sample spans 120,000 or so distinct CDR3 sequences, roughly 15% being singletons. V shed 5 bases and J 9 bases; nucleotides not matched to a gene: 7. Germline V gene lookup returns CDR1 SGHNT and CDR2 YENEEA. CDR3 length: 13 amino acids. The sequence derives from a young man who received the YFV17D yellow fever vaccine. V is TRBV11-3 and J is TRBJ2-5; 9 bases map to TRBD2. Sequenced here: CD8+ T cells sorted from PBMCs, sampled 5 days after the yellow fever booster vaccination. The DNA of the CDR3 is TGTGCCAGCAGCCGCGGGGGGGCCGGGCCCCAGTACTTC. It yields the protein CASSRGGAGPQYF.